These T cell receptor beta chains were read from a single sample in a study of T cell responses to AZD1222 COVID-19 vaccine. Method: immunoSEQ multiplex PCR; TCRdb's copy keeps in-frame clones and lacks some. The sample lists 140,000 to 150,000 clones, around 90% occurring once. The sequencing here drew on peripheral blood, taken 28 days after the second AZD1222 dose. The receptor set was obtained from an adult who received the AZD1222 COVID-19 vaccine. Both conserved end residues are part of each CDR3. Each record gives: clone size, J gene, D gene, V gene, CDR3 DNA, CDR3 protein. A D gene is named only where the DNA matches it firmly. Expanded clones get a size class; other rows say once, few or many, or leave the size out.

clone_size: -
j_call: TRBJ2-3
d_call: TRBD1
v_call: TRBV7-2
cdr3_nt: TGTGCCAGCAGCCAATACGGGACAGGGGGAGCAGATACGCAGTATTTT
cdr3_aa: CASSQYGTGGADTQYF

clone_size: -
j_call: TRBJ2-3
d_call: -
v_call: TRBV13
cdr3_nt: TGTGCCAGCAGCTTAGCTAGGGCTAGCCACACAGATACGCAGTATTTT
cdr3_aa: CASSLARASHTDTQYF

clone_size: -
j_call: TRBJ2-5
d_call: -
v_call: TRBV11-3
cdr3_nt: TGTGCCAGCACCCCCCGGGCGGCACGGGAGACCCAGTACTTC
cdr3_aa: CASTPRAARETQYF

clone_size: -
j_call: TRBJ2-5
d_call: TRBD2
v_call: TRBV2
cdr3_nt: TGTGCCAGCAGTCGCCTCCAGACTAGCGGGTTGGGGACCCAGTACTTC
cdr3_aa: CASSRLQTSGLGTQYF

clone_size: -
j_call: TRBJ2-2
d_call: -
v_call: TRBV9
cdr3_nt: TGTGCCAGCAGCGTTCAGACCGCCCCCTACACCGGGGAGCTGTTTTTT
cdr3_aa: CASSVQTAPYTGELFF

clone_size: -
j_call: TRBJ1-2
d_call: TRBD1
v_call: TRBV4-1
cdr3_nt: TGCGCCAGCAGCCTCCCGGCTGGCAGGGGGGTGGGCTACACCTTC
cdr3_aa: CASSLPAGRGVGYTF

clone_size: -
j_call: TRBJ1-1
d_call: -
v_call: TRBV4-2
cdr3_nt: TGTGCCAGCAGCCAAGAAACCACGGAAGACACTGAAGCTTTCTTT
cdr3_aa: CASSQETTEDTEAFF

clone_size: once
j_call: TRBJ1-2
d_call: -
v_call: TRBV11-3
cdr3_nt: TGTGCCAGCAGCTTGGCATTTTCTAACTATGACTACACCTTC
cdr3_aa: CASSLAFSNYDYTF

clone_size: -
j_call: TRBJ2-7
d_call: TRBD1
v_call: TRBV2
cdr3_nt: TGTGCCACCCAGGCGGGACAGGGGAGCTACGAGCAGTACTTC
cdr3_aa: CATQAGQGSYEQYF

clone_size: -
j_call: TRBJ1-4
d_call: -
v_call: TRBV30
cdr3_nt: TGTGCCTGGAGTGTACACAGCTATAATGAAAAACTGTTTTTT
cdr3_aa: CAWSVHSYNEKLFF

clone_size: -
j_call: TRBJ1-1
d_call: -
v_call: TRBV27
cdr3_nt: TGTGCCAGCAGTATAACAGCGGGCGGCACTGAAGCTTTCTTT
cdr3_aa: CASSITAGGTEAFF

clone_size: -
j_call: TRBJ2-7
d_call: -
v_call: TRBV10-3
cdr3_nt: TGTGCCATCAGCCCGGAGCTGGGCGAGCAGTACTTC
cdr3_aa: CAISPELGEQYF

clone_size: -
j_call: TRBJ2-1
d_call: TRBD2
v_call: TRBV5-1
cdr3_nt: TGCGCCAGCAGCCGCGGACTAGCGGGGGCTCATGATGAGCAGTTCTTC
cdr3_aa: CASSRGLAGAHDEQFF

clone_size: -
j_call: TRBJ1-2
d_call: TRBD1
v_call: TRBV19
cdr3_nt: TGTGCCAGCCGAAGCCTTCGGTCGGACAGGGATTATGGCTACACCTTC
cdr3_aa: CASRSLRSDRDYGYTF

clone_size: -
j_call: TRBJ2-5
d_call: -
v_call: TRBV2
cdr3_nt: TGTGCCAGCAGTGAGAATAGCTTACGAGTGGGTGAGACCCAGTACTTC
cdr3_aa: CASSENSLRVGETQYF

clone_size: -
j_call: TRBJ1-6
d_call: -
v_call: TRBV14
cdr3_nt: TGTGCCAGCAGCCGAGCTCTATCTCGGAGGTCCCTCCACTTT
cdr3_aa: CASSRALSRRSLHF

clone_size: -
j_call: TRBJ2-2
d_call: -
v_call: TRBV6-2/TRBV6-3
cdr3_nt: TGTGCCAGCAGTTATTGGCGGGGAACCGGGGAGCTGTTTTTT
cdr3_aa: CASSYWRGTGELFF

clone_size: -
j_call: TRBJ2-6
d_call: TRBD1
v_call: TRBV6-2/TRBV6-3
cdr3_nt: TGTGCCAGCAGCGACAGGGGCTCTGGGGCCAACGTCCTGACTTTC
cdr3_aa: CASSDRGSGANVLTF

clone_size: -
j_call: TRBJ1-2
d_call: TRBD1
v_call: TRBV7-9
cdr3_nt: TGTGCCAGCAGCCCGGGACAGCCTAACTATGGCTACACCTTC
cdr3_aa: CASSPGQPNYGYTF

clone_size: -
j_call: TRBJ2-5
d_call: -
v_call: TRBV7-2
cdr3_nt: TGTGCCAGCAGCTGGAGACAGACCAGCCAAGAGACCCAGTACTTC
cdr3_aa: CASSWRQTSQETQYF

clone_size: -
j_call: TRBJ2-4
d_call: -
v_call: TRBV6-5
cdr3_nt: TGTGCCAGCAGTTACTCGGCGATGGGGAGGCCGGACATTCAGTACTTC
cdr3_aa: CASSYSAMGRPDIQYF

clone_size: -
j_call: TRBJ2-7
d_call: -
v_call: TRBV4-1
cdr3_nt: TGCGCCAGCAGCCAAGGGACCGAGCAGTACTTC
cdr3_aa: CASSQGTEQYF

clone_size: -
j_call: TRBJ1-1
d_call: -
v_call: TRBV7-9
cdr3_nt: TGTGCCAGCAGCTTAGTTCGGATGACCATGAACACTGAAGCTTTCTTT
cdr3_aa: CASSLVRMTMNTEAFF

clone_size: once
j_call: TRBJ1-1
d_call: -
v_call: TRBV30
cdr3_nt: TGTGCCTGGAGTGTGCGTGGGAACACTGAAGCTTTCTTT
cdr3_aa: CAWSVRGNTEAFF

clone_size: -
j_call: TRBJ1-1
d_call: -
v_call: TRBV27
cdr3_nt: TGTGCCAGCAGTTTAGCCGGAGGATACACTGAAGCTTTCTTT
cdr3_aa: CASSLAGGYTEAFF

clone_size: -
j_call: TRBJ2-7
d_call: TRBD1
v_call: TRBV28
cdr3_nt: TGTGCCAGCTGTTTTGGGCAGGGGGCCTACGAGCAGTACTTC
cdr3_aa: CASCFGQGAYEQYF

clone_size: -
j_call: TRBJ1-1
d_call: TRBD1
v_call: TRBV10-3
cdr3_nt: TGTGCCATCGCCCCAGGGGGCGAAATGAACACTGAAGCTTTCTTT
cdr3_aa: CAIAPGGEMNTEAFF

clone_size: -
j_call: TRBJ1-1
d_call: -
v_call: TRBV5-6
cdr3_nt: TGTGCCAGCAGCTGGAACCGGATGAACACTGAAGCTTTCTTT
cdr3_aa: CASSWNRMNTEAFF

clone_size: once
j_call: TRBJ1-1
d_call: -
v_call: TRBV7-3
cdr3_nt: TGTGCCAGCAGCTTAAACGCCGGGGGCACTGAAGCTTTCTTT
cdr3_aa: CASSLNAGGTEAFF

clone_size: -
j_call: TRBJ2-1
d_call: -
v_call: TRBV4-1
cdr3_nt: TGCGCCAGCAGCCAAGGACTTTACAATGAGCAGTTCTTC
cdr3_aa: CASSQGLYNEQFF

clone_size: -
j_call: TRBJ2-1
d_call: TRBD2
v_call: TRBV29-1
cdr3_nt: TGCACCGGGCGGGAGAGCTCCTACAATGAGCAGTTCTTC
cdr3_aa: CTGRESSYNEQFF

clone_size: -
j_call: TRBJ2-7
d_call: -
v_call: TRBV7-6
cdr3_nt: TGTGCCAGCAGTTTATGGTGGGAAATGACCTACGAGCAGTACTTC
cdr3_aa: CASSLWWEMTYEQYF

clone_size: -
j_call: TRBJ1-1
d_call: -
v_call: TRBV5-4
cdr3_nt: TGTGCCAGCAGCCGCCAGGGGTTGAGGAACACTGAAGCTTTCTTT
cdr3_aa: CASSRQGLRNTEAFF

clone_size: -
j_call: TRBJ2-2
d_call: -
v_call: TRBV11-2
cdr3_nt: TGTGCCAGCAGCTTCCCCCCTAGGGCCGCCGGGGAGCTGTTTTTT
cdr3_aa: CASSFPPRAAGELFF

clone_size: -
j_call: TRBJ2-7
d_call: -
v_call: TRBV7-2
cdr3_nt: TGTGCCAGCAGCTGGAGTCCGGCATACGAGCAGTACTTC
cdr3_aa: CASSWSPAYEQYF

clone_size: -
j_call: TRBJ2-3
d_call: -
v_call: TRBV27
cdr3_nt: TGTGCCAGCAGGACGGGTGGAGATACGCAGTATTTT
cdr3_aa: CASRTGGDTQYF

clone_size: -
j_call: TRBJ2-3
d_call: -
v_call: TRBV27
cdr3_nt: TGTGCCAGCAGTTTACGGCCATCTAGCACAGATACGCAGTATTTT
cdr3_aa: CASSLRPSSTDTQYF

clone_size: -
j_call: TRBJ2-7
d_call: -
v_call: TRBV7-2
cdr3_nt: TGTGCCAGCAGCTTACTGGTGGCGGACCAGCAGTACTTC
cdr3_aa: CASSLLVADQQYF

clone_size: few
j_call: TRBJ1-5
d_call: TRBD1
v_call: TRBV4-2
cdr3_nt: TGTGCCAGCAGCCACTCCACGGACAGGGGTCAGCCCCAGCATTTT
cdr3_aa: CASSHSTDRGQPQHF

clone_size: -
j_call: TRBJ2-7
d_call: -
v_call: TRBV27
cdr3_nt: TGTGCCAGCAGTCCGCGACGACAGTCCCTAGGTTTATACGAGCAGTACTTC
cdr3_aa: CASSPRRQSLGLYEQYF

clone_size: -
j_call: TRBJ1-1
d_call: -
v_call: TRBV5-6
cdr3_nt: TGTGCCAGCAGCTTACGTTCGTGGTGGACTGAAGCTTTCTTT
cdr3_aa: CASSLRSWWTEAFF

clone_size: -
j_call: TRBJ1-2
d_call: -
v_call: TRBV3-1/TRBV3-2
cdr3_nt: TGTGCCAGCAGCCCCGGTGTTATGGGGGAGGTCTATGGCTACACCTTC
cdr3_aa: CASSPGVMGEVYGYTF

clone_size: -
j_call: TRBJ2-7
d_call: -
v_call: TRBV6-5
cdr3_nt: TGTGCCAGCAGAGGGGGGTCGGGACTGACCTACGAGCAGTACTTC
cdr3_aa: CASRGGSGLTYEQYF

clone_size: -
j_call: TRBJ2-4
d_call: -
v_call: TRBV7-9
cdr3_nt: TGTGCCAGCAGCCCAACGAAAAACATTCAGTACTTC
cdr3_aa: CASSPTKNIQYF

clone_size: few
j_call: TRBJ1-2
d_call: TRBD1
v_call: TRBV11-2
cdr3_nt: TGTGCCAGCAGCGTAGGGGACAGCAACTATGGCTACACCTTC
cdr3_aa: CASSVGDSNYGYTF

clone_size: -
j_call: TRBJ2-7
d_call: -
v_call: TRBV30
cdr3_nt: TGTGCCTGGAGCCCTACGGGGCCGAGCTCCTACGAGCAGTACTTC
cdr3_aa: CAWSPTGPSSYEQYF

clone_size: once
j_call: TRBJ2-3
d_call: -
v_call: TRBV27
cdr3_nt: TGTGCCAGCAGTTTAACTCAGGGAATAACAGATACGCAGTATTTT
cdr3_aa: CASSLTQGITDTQYF

clone_size: -
j_call: TRBJ1-3
d_call: -
v_call: TRBV7-8
cdr3_nt: TGTGCCAGCAGACCCTCGGGCCACTCTGGAAACACCATATATTTT
cdr3_aa: CASRPSGHSGNTIYF

clone_size: -
j_call: TRBJ2-2
d_call: TRBD2
v_call: TRBV7-8
cdr3_nt: TGTGCCAGCAGCGGGGGACTAGTTAGGGCGAACACCGGGGAGCTGTTTTTT
cdr3_aa: CASSGGLVRANTGELFF

clone_size: once
j_call: TRBJ2-3
d_call: -
v_call: TRBV12-5
cdr3_nt: TGTGCTAGTGGTTTGGAGGGGTGGACCACAGATACGCAGTATTTT
cdr3_aa: CASGLEGWTTDTQYF

clone_size: -
j_call: TRBJ2-5
d_call: -
v_call: TRBV6-6
cdr3_nt: TGTGCCAGCAGTTACTCCCGGGGTAGCGGGACCCAGTACTTC
cdr3_aa: CASSYSRGSGTQYF

clone_size: -
j_call: TRBJ1-2
d_call: -
v_call: TRBV6-2/TRBV6-3
cdr3_nt: TGTGCCAGCAGTTATTCCTCGGAGGGCTATAACTATGGCTACACCTTC
cdr3_aa: CASSYSSEGYNYGYTF

clone_size: -
j_call: TRBJ2-7
d_call: -
v_call: TRBV11-2
cdr3_nt: TGTGCCAGCAGCCTCACGAGAGGGGGCGAGCAGTACTTC
cdr3_aa: CASSLTRGGEQYF